This T cell receptor beta chain was identified in a study of CD8+ T cells in alopecia areata. Regarding treatment: oral pan-JAK inhibitor, 5-10 mg twice daily. RNA extraction was followed by reverse transcription into cDNA, which acted as the sequencing template. Here immunoSEQ multiplex PCR was the method, and the copy in TCRdb shows in-frame clones only, minus some. Altogether about 210,000 clones are present, roughly three fifths being singletons, with the ten largest covering roughly 1.2%. As regards this clone: What it binds is unknown.

The V gene lost 0 bases and the J gene lost 2 bases, with 10 bases spanning the gap. Per the germline V gene, CDR1 is LGHNA and CDR2 is YSLEER. CDR3 length: 16 amino acids. The study, taken as a whole, reports: It was observed that many expanded lesional clones persisted in scalp and blood during tofacitinib.

Specimen: CD4+ T cells sorted from blood, collected at week 44, from a patient treated with tofacitinib. The receptor's source is a human donor with alopecia areata. The V call is TRBV4-3, the J call TRBJ1-4; maybe TRBD1 (5 bases). This chain's CDR3 is CASSQEDRLTNEKLFF. In DNA form, the CDR3 reads TGCGCCAGCAGCCAAGAAGACAGACTGACTAATGAAAAACTGTTTTTT.